The source of this T cell receptor (beta chain) is a study of blood T cell repertoires in COVID-19. About the study: The United States, Italy and Spain were the sources of the acute and convalescent COVID-19 samples. The analysed material was cDNA or gDNA that came from T cells, B-cell-depleted T cells, or PBMCs.

Germline loops: CDR1 MDHEN, CDR2 SYDVKM. Trimming at V came to 5 bases and at J to 1 base, leaving 8 bases not matched to a gene. There are 15 residues in the CDR3. Assay: immunoSEQ multiplex PCR; the TCRdb copy retains only in-frame clones and omits some. The table has about 76,000 clones, roughly 80% seen once. The clonotype was recovered from a human donor in a cohort sampled during active COVID-19. The sequencing sample was made of peripheral blood. The chain employs TRBV28 and TRBJ2-7, with 7 bases matching TRBD2. CDR3 DNA sequence: TGTGCCAGCAGTCCCCCGGGACTACCGTCCTACGAGCAGTACTTC. Translated: CASSPPGLPSYEQYF.